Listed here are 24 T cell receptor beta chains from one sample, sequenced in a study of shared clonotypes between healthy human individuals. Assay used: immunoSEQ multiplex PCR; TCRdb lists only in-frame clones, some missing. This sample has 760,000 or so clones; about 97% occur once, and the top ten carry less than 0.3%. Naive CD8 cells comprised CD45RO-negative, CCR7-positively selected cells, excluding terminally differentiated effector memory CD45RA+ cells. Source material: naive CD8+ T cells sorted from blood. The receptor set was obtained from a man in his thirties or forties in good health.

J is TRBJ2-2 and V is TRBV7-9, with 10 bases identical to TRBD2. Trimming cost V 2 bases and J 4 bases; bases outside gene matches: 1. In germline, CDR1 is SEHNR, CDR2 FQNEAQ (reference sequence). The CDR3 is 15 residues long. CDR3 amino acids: CASSLLAGGTGELFF. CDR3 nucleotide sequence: TGTGCCAGCAGCTTATTAGCGGGAGGCACCGGGGAGCTGTTTTTT.

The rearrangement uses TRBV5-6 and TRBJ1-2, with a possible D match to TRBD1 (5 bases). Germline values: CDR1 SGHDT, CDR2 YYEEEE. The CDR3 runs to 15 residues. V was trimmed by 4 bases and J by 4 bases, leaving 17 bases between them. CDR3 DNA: TGTGCCAGCAGCCTGGGACCGGCGACAATCTATGGCTACACCTTC. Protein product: CASSLGPATIYGYTF.

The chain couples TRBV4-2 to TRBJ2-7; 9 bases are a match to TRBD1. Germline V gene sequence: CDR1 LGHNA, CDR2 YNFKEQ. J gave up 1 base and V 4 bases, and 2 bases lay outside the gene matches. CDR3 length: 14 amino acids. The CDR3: CASSLGTGSYEQYF. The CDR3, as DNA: TGTGCCAGCAGCCTCGGGACAGGGTCCTACGAGCAGTACTTC.

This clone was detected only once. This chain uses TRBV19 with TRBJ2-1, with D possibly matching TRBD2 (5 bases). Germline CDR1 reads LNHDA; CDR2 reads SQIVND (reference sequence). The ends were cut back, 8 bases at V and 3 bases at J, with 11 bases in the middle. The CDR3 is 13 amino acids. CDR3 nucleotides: TGTGCCAGTGGGGAGACTGGCTACAATGAGCAGTTCTTC. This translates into CASGETGYNEQFF. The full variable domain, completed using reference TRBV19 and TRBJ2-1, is DGGITQSPKYLFRKEGQNVTLSCEQNLNHDAMYWYRQDPGQGLRLIYYSQIVNDFQKGDIAEGYSVSREKKESFPLTVTSAQKNPTAFYLCASGETGYNEQFFGPGTRLTVL.

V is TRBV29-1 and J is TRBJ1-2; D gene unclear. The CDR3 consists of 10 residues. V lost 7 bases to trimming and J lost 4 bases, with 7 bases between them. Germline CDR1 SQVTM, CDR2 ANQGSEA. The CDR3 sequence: CSDNLYGYTF. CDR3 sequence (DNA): TGCAGCGACAATCTCTATGGCTACACCTTC.

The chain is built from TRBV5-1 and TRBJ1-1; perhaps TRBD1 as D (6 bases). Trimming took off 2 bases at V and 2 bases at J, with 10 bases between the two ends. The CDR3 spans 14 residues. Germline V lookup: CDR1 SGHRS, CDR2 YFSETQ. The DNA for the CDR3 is TGCGCCAGCAGCTTACAGGGCTACAACACTGAAGCTTTCTTT. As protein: CASSLQGYNTEAFF.

CDR3 coding DNA: TGTGCCAGCAGCCTCAATGAAAAACTGTTTTTT. This gives the protein CASSLNEKLFF. The V gene is TRBV11-2, the J gene TRBJ1-4, with no clear D. CDR3 size: 11 residues. The germline CDR1 and CDR2 sequences are SGHAT and FQNNGV. Trimming removed 5 bases at V and 5 bases at J, with 3 bases between.

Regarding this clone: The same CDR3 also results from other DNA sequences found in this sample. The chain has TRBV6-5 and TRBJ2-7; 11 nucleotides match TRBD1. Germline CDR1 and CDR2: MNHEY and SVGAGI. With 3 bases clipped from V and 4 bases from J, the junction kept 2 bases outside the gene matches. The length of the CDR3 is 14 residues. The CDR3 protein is CASSYGTGGYEQYF. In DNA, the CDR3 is TGTGCCAGCAGTTATGGGACAGGGGGTTACGAGCAGTACTTC.

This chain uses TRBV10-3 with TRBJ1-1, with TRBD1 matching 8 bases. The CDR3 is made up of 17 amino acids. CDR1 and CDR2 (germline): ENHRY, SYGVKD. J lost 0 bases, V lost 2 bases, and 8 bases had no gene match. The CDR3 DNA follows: TGTGCCATCAGTGAGGCAGGGGGCGCGTCCATGAACACTGAAGCTTTCTTT. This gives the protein CAISEAGGASMNTEAFF.

CDR3 coding DNA: TGTGCCAGCAGCTACACTCCGGCGGATGAAGCTTTCTTT. Protein product: CASSYTPADEAFF. The chain couples TRBV6-5 to TRBJ1-1; D remains ambiguous. This CDR3 comprises 13 residues. Trimming shortened V by 6 bases and J by 7 bases, and 15 bases separated the two germline ends. Germline V CDR1 and CDR2: MNHEY, SVGAGI.

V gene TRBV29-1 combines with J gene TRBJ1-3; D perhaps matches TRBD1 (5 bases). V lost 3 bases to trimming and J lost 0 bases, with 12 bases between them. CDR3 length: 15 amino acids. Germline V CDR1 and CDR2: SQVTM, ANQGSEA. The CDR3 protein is CSVELGAVSGNTIYF. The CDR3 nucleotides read TGCAGCGTTGAGTTAGGGGCAGTCTCTGGAAACACCATATATTTT.

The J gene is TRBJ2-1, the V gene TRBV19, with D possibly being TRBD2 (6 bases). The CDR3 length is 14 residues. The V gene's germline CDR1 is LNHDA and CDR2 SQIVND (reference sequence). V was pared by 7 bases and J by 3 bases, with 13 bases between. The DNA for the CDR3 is TGTGCCAGTACCATAGCGGAGAACTACAATGAGCAGTTCTTC. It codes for CASTIAENYNEQFF.

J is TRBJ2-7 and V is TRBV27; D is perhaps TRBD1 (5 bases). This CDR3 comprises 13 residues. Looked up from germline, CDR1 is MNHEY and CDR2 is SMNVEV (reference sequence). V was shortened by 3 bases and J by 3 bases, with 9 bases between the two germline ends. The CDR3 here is CASSFDSVYEQYF. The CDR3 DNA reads TGTGCCAGCAGTTTCGACAGTGTCTACGAGCAGTACTTC.

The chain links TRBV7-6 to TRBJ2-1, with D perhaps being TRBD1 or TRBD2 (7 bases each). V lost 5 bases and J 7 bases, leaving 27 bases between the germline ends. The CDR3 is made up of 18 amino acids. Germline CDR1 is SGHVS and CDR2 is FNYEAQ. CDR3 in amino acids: CASSPRAGGGRFGNEQFF. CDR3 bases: TGTGCCAGCAGCCCGCGGGCAGGGGGGGGTAGGTTTGGGAATGAGCAGTTCTTC.

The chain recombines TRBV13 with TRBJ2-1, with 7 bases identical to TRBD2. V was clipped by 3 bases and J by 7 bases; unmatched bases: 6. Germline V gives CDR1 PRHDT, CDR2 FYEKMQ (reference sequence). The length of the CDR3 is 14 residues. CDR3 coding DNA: TGTGCCAGCAGCTTTTTTCTAGCGGAAAATGAGCAGTTCTTC. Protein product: CASSFFLAENEQFF.

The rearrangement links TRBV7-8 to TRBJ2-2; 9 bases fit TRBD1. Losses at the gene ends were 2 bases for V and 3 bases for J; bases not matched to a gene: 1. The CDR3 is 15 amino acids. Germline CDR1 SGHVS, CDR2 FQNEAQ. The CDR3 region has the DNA TGTGCCAGCAGCTTAAGACAGGGGGACACCGGGGAGCTGTTTTTT. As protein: CASSLRQGDTGELFF.

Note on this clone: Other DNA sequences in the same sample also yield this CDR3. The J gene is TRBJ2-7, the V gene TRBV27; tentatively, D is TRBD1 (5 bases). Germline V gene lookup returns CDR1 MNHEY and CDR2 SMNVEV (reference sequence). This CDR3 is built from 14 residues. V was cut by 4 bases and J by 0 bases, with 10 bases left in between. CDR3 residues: CASSWGGSSYEQYF. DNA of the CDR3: TGTGCCAGCAGTTGGGGCGGCAGCTCCTACGAGCAGTACTTC.

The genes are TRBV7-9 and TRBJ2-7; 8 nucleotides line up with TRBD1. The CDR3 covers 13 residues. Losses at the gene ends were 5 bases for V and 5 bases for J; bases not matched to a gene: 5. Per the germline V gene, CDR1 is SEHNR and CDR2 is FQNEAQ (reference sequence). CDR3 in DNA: TGTGCCAGCAGCGGAGACAGGGGCCACGAGCAGTACTTC. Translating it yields CASSGDRGHEQYF.

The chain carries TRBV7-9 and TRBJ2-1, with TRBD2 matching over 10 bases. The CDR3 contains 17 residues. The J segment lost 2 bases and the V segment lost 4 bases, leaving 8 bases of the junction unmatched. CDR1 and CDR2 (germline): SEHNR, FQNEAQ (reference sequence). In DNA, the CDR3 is TGTGCCAGCAGCTCGATCAGCGGGAGGGCTACCTACAATGAGCAGTTCTTC. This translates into CASSSISGRATYNEQFF.

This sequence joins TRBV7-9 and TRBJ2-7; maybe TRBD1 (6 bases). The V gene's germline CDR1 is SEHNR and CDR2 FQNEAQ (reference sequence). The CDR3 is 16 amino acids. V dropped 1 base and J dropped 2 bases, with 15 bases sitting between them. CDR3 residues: CASSLDVGAATYEQYF. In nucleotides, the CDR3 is TGTGCCAGCAGCTTAGATGTGGGGGCCGCTACCTACGAGCAGTACTTC. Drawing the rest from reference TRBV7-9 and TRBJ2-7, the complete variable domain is DTGVSQNPRHKITKRGQNVTFRCDPISEHNRLYWYRQTLGQGPEFLTYFQNEAQLEKSRLLSDRFSAERPKGSFSTLEIQRTEQGDSAMYLCASSLDVGAATYEQYFGPGTRLTVT.

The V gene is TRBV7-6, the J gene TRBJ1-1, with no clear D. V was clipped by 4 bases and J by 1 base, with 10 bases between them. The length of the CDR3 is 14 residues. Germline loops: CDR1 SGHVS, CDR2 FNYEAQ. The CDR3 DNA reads TGTGCCAGCAGCTCGAGGACGGAGAACACTGAAGCTTTCTTT. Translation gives CASSSRTENTEAFF.

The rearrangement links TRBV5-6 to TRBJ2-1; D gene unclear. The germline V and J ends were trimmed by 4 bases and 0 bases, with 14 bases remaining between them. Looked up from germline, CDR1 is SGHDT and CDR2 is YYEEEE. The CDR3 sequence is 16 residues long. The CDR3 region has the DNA TGTGCCAGCAGCCATCCTCAGGCGAGCTCCTACAATGAGCAGTTCTTC. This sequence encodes CASSHPQASSYNEQFF.

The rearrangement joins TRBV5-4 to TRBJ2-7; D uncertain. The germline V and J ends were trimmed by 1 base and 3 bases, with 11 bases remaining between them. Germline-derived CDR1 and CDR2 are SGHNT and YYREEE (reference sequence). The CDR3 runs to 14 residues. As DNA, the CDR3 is TGTGCCAGCAGCTTGACAGAGACCCTCTACGAGCAGTACTTC. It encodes CASSLTETLYEQYF.

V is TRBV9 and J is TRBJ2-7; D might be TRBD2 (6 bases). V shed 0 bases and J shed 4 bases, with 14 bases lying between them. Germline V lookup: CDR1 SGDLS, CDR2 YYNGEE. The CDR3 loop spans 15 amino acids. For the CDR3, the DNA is TGTGCCAGCAGCGTAGCTACGGGGGTAATGTACGAGCAGTACTTC. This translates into CASSVATGVMYEQYF.